This T cell receptor beta chain came from a study of human T cells and chemical hapten exposure (TCRdb year 2021). Study-level background: For sensitization, 2% DPC in acetone was applied to a roughly 2 cm by roughly 2 cm area of upper inner arm skin. Throughout the roughly 24-week study period, patients were also given weekly therapeutic DPC doses on the scalp. Patch testing on the upper back used Finn chambers containing 0.01% DPC, with scoring done after 6 days according to International Contact Dermatitis Research Group standards. The patient cohort, mostly female, included alopecia areata with under or over 50% scalp involvement, alopecia totalis and alopecia universalis. Libraries were pooled for sequencing, and per-sample TCR yields varied mainly because of small differences in library volumes within the pool. Peripheral blood TCR repertoire changes were tracked in vivo in alopecia patients during primary and secondary sensitization to the hapten diphenylcyclopropenone (DPC). Patient blood was sampled pre-sensitization (week 0) and at 2, 6 and about 24 weeks after DPC sensitization. For TCR sequencing, blood came from about 28 alopecia patients at anywhere from one to four time points (pre-sensitization, 2, 6 and 24 weeks). General findings and caveats noted by the study authors: A positive correlation was found between the number of PT1 expanded TCRs and patch test score, with significance reached at thresholds 8, 16 and 32 but not 4. Because every patient had alopecia, a presumed autoimmune disease, the patients' immune response might differ from that of healthy individuals. DPC sensitization did not change the number of TCRs with a frequency above 1 in 1000, and there was no evidence of changes in global repertoire structure. Compared with pre-sensitization or healthy control sets, expanded TCRs formed significantly more large CDR3 similarity clusters, which is consistent with antigen-driven responses. Repeated subsampling changed both the strength of the expansion versus patch-test correlation and the threshold at which the correlation became significant.

The library was generated by RACE. The sequencer was a NextSeq 500. During library preparation, unique molecular identifiers were attached to individual cDNA molecules so that TCRs could be counted quantitatively and reproducibly. From each blood RNA sample, both TCR alpha and TCR beta chains were sequenced. The study's processing was this. The median number of TCRs per sample was around 100,000, ranging from about 20,000 to 750,000. The Decombinator software suite was used to annotate the V, J and CDR3 of the TCR reads. For the PS versus PT1 abundance plots, all samples were subsampled to the same number of TCRs (28,000). Expanded TCRs were defined as absent before sensitization and observed at least eight times at the 2-week time point. Clones were called with MiXCR by TCRdb after fastp trimmed the public reads at Q25, and only in-frame beta chains were retained. Duplicate CDR3 protein sequences are folded into a single record with the most common DNA and genes. The V and J calls, along with clone size, are taken from TCRdb and not from the paper's own processing. In this sample the table shows approximately 120,000 distinct CDR3 sequences, 9.2% of which occur a single time. In total, the top ten clones hold 3.1% of the sample.

As concerns this clonotype: The antigen this receptor binds is unknown. Base qualities were left out, and no much larger clone turns up one base away.

The time point label on this specimen signifies: patch test 2, 6 weeks after DPC sensitization. The intended sense of this specimen's treatment or condition label: therapeutic diphenylcyclopropenone sensitization with weekly scalp DPC. At each patch-test visit, blood was drawn before the patch test was applied. Eligible patients were aged 18 to 70, diagnosed with alopecia, deemed suitable for DPC therapy, and excluded if pregnant. Total RNA was extracted from unfractionated whole blood collected in Tempus Blood RNA tubes. The sequencing used whole blood, collected in connection with sensitization to the hapten diphenylcyclopropenone (DPC). This TCR was sampled from a woman aged 40 to 50 with alopecia areata. Some clones in this sample may be carry-over from other donors' samples.

The base sequence is TGTGCCAGCAGCTTGGGACGGACCCAAGAGACCCAGTACTTC. This gives the protein CASSLGRTQETQYF. The sequence is built from TRBV7-8 and TRBJ2-5; the D gene is possibly TRBD1 or TRBD2, with 5 bases matching each. From the cysteine up to the phenylalanine, the CDR3 has a length of 14 residues. Only the CDR3 DNA stays, 42 bases, in frame from base 1. V gives up 3 bases and J gives up 1 base, and the segment between their germline ends measures 9 bases. CDR1 and CDR2, looked up from the germline V gene, are SGHVS and FQNEAQ.